The following is a T cell receptor (beta chain) sequence with its context. Roughly 0.45 to 1 ug RNA was reverse transcribed with random hexamers. TCRdb processed the immunoSEQ multiplex PCR reads anew with MiXCR; each CDR3 protein has one entry. Of about 210,000 distinct CDR3 sequences detected, about 95% appear once; the ten largest clones hold around 0.082%. The data originate from a study of CD8 T cells in Susac syndrome. The V gene lost 7 bases and the J gene lost 1 base, with 9 bases spanning the gap. The CDR3 contains 13 residues. Germline loops: CDR1 MNHEY, CDR2 SMNVEV (reference sequence). The chain recombines TRBV27 with TRBJ2-3, with a tentative D call TRBD1 (5 bases). The TCR originated in a human donor with multiple sclerosis. The sample comprised CD4+ T cells from PBMCs. The CDR3: CASTTERTDTQYF. CDR3 nucleotides: TGTGCCAGCACGACAGAACGCACAGATACGCAGTATTTT.